Reported below is one T cell receptor beta chain. The data are from a study of blood T cell repertoires in COVID-19. Per the study methods: How many nucleated cells were present was estimated from reference gene primer amplification. Assay: immunoSEQ multiplex PCR; the TCRdb copy retains only in-frame clones and omits some. V and J calls and clone size are given by that table; D and trimming were obtained from the DNA. The sample consists of approximately 85,000 clones, around 90% of them appearing once. The V gene end was trimmed by 3 bases and the J gene end by 6 bases; junction bases not matched to a gene: 11. The CDR3 length is 16 residues. Looked up from germline, CDR1 is SGHNT and CDR2 is YYREEE (reference sequence).

The TCR comes from a woman in her forties or fifties with active or convalescent COVID-19. J is TRBJ1-4 and V is TRBV5-4; 7 bases line up with TRBD1. Sample: peripheral blood. The CDR3 region has the DNA TGTGCCAGCAGCTCCCTGAAGGGGGGACAGTATGAAAAACTGTTTTTT. Amino acids: CASSSLKGGQYEKLFF.